Shown below are 30 T cell receptor beta chains from a single sample sequenced in a study of shared clonotypes between healthy human individuals. Clones were read by immunoSEQ multiplex PCR, and TCRdb kept only the in-frame ones, dropping some. The profile shows 1.4 million to 1.5 million clones, approximately 96% of them singletons. The sequenced material came from naive CD4+ T cells sorted from blood. As for subset: CD45RA+ positively selected. These receptors all come from a man under 40 in good health.

This clone turned up a few times. This rearrangement joins TRBV11-2 to TRBJ2-5; D remains ambiguous. The CDR3 spans 13 residues. Germline V gene sequence: CDR1 SGHAT, CDR2 FQNNGV. V lost 3 bases and J 5 bases, leaving 10 bases between the germline ends. In DNA, the CDR3 is TGTGCCAGCAGCTTTGATCTCGCGGAGACCCAGTACTTC. Its protein is CASSFDLAETQYF.

In this sample, this clone turned up a few times. This chain links TRBV4-1 with TRBJ2-1; tentatively, D is TRBD1 or TRBD2 (5 bases each). The germline V and J ends were trimmed by 0 bases and 11 bases, with 8 bases remaining between them. Germline CDR1 is MGHRA and CDR2 is YSYEKL. The CDR3 is made up of 12 amino acids. The CDR3 nucleotides read TGCGCCAGCAGCCAAGAAGTGGGACAGCAGTTCTTC. Its translation is CASSQEVGQQFF.

The CDR3 is CASSPPRTARAGELFF. The CDR3 nucleotides are TGTGCCAGCAGCCCTCCACGGACAGCCAGGGCCGGGGAGCTGTTTTTT. The V and J genes are TRBV11-1 and TRBJ2-2, with D maybe TRBD1 (6 bases). This CDR3 comprises 16 residues. Germline V gives CDR1 SGHAT, CDR2 FQDESV (reference sequence). V was shortened by 5 bases and J by 6 bases, with 19 bases between the two germline ends.

The chain couples TRBV5-5 to TRBJ1-4, with unresolved D. The V end was cut by 1 base, the J end by 2 bases, with 6 bases between. In germline, CDR1 is SGHKS, CDR2 YYEKEE (reference sequence). The CDR3 loop spans 14 amino acids. This CDR3 reads CASSLTATNEKLFF. The CDR3 DNA reads as TGTGCCAGCAGCTTGACAGCGACTAATGAAAAACTGTTTTTT.

This chain joins TRBV28 and TRBJ1-2; 8 bases fit TRBD1. The CDR3 loop spans 16 amino acids. With 3 bases clipped from V and 2 bases from J, the junction kept 8 bases outside the gene matches. Germline lookup yields CDR1 MDHEN and CDR2 SYDVKM. The CDR3 loop is CASSLTAGGTNYGYTF. The CDR3 bases are TGTGCCAGCAGTTTGACGGCAGGGGGCACGAACTATGGCTACACCTTC.

This chain links TRBV6-1 with TRBJ1-1, with D unresolved. This CDR3 is built from 15 residues. V lost 4 bases and J lost 6, with 18 bases in between. The germline V gene encodes CDR1 MNHNS and CDR2 SASEGT. The CDR3 loop reads CASSGEGTSSAEAFF. The CDR3 DNA reads TGTGCCAGCAGTGGTGAAGGAACGAGCAGCGCTGAAGCTTTCTTT.

The sample holds one count of this clone. The CDR3 nucleotides read TGTGCCAGCTCACCACAAGGGTCGGGGGGCCAAGAGACCCAGTACTTC. It encodes CASSPQGSGGQETQYF. The V and J genes are TRBV18 and TRBJ2-5, with 7 bases matching TRBD2. Germline V gene sequence: CDR1 KGHSH, CDR2 LQKENI. V shed 1 base, J shed 1 base, and the junction held 6 bases outside the gene matches. There are 16 residues in the CDR3. Based on the CDR3 plus reference TRBV18 and TRBJ2-5, the full variable domain is NAGVMQNPRHLVRRRGQEARLRCSPMKGHSHVYWYRQLPEEGLKFMVYLQKENIIDESGMPKERFSAEFPKEGPSILRIQQVVRGDSAAYFCASSPQGSGGQETQYFGPGTRLLVL.

This chain uses TRBV11-2 with TRBJ2-5; D perhaps matches TRBD1 (6 bases). This CDR3 has 17 amino acids. Germline V gives CDR1 SGHAT, CDR2 FQNNGV. Trimming shortened V by 5 bases and J by 4 bases, and 23 bases separated the two germline ends. The CDR3 region has the DNA TGTGCCAGCAGCCCGAATGTTGCGATATTAGGGGGAGAGACCCAGTACTTC. This codes for CASSPNVAILGGETQYF.

V is TRBV6-5 and J is TRBJ2-5; D not certain. Germline loops: CDR1 MNHEY, CDR2 SVGAGI. The ends were cut back, 2 bases at V and 5 bases at J, with 12 bases in the middle. There are 14 residues in the CDR3. The CDR3 DNA follows: TGTGCCAGCAGTTACGGTCGGTTTGGGGAGACCCAGTACTTC. Its protein product is CASSYGRFGETQYF.

The V call is TRBV9, the J call TRBJ2-5; the D gene could be TRBD1 or TRBD2 (6 bases each). This CDR3 spans 13 amino acids. CDR1 and CDR2 from the germline V gene are SGDLS and YYNGEE. Trimming shortened V by 2 bases and J by 5 bases, and 10 bases separated the two germline ends. The CDR3 DNA follows: TGTGCCAGCAGCGTCCAGGGGAGGGAGACCCAGTACTTC. The encoded protein is CASSVQGRETQYF.

The rearrangement links TRBV5-1 to TRBJ2-5, with TRBD1 identical over 10 bases. CDR1 is SGHRS, CDR2 YFSETQ, per germline. J was trimmed by 2 bases and V by 0 bases; bases with no gene match: 4. The CDR3 sequence is 16 residues long. The CDR3 sequence is CASSLEDRGRQETQYF. CDR3 sequence (DNA): TGCGCCAGCAGCTTGGAAGACAGGGGGCGGCAAGAGACCCAGTACTTC.

V usage is TRBV6-5 and J usage is TRBJ2-1; 10 positions match TRBD1. This CDR3 is built from 16 residues. Germline CDR1 MNHEY, CDR2 SVGAGI. J lost 8 bases, V lost 3 bases, and 10 bases had no gene match. The CDR3 DNA sequence: TGTGCCAGCAGTTATCTCGGGACAGGGGTAGTCGATGAGCAGTTCTTC. Encoded protein: CASSYLGTGVVDEQFF.

The table lists this clone with a count of one. The rearrangement joins TRBV2 to TRBJ2-3; D might be TRBD2 (5 bases). Trimming cost V 7 bases and J 2 bases, with 10 bases left between them. Germline V gene sequence: CDR1 SNHLY, CDR2 FYNNEI. The CDR3 sequence is 13 residues long. This chain's CDR3 is CASTEGVTDTQYF. For the CDR3, the DNA is TGTGCCAGCACCGAGGGAGTCACAGATACGCAGTATTTT.

The chain carries TRBV7-3 and TRBJ2-2, with D possibly called TRBD1 or TRBD2 (6 bases each). Germline CDR1 and CDR2: SGHTA and FQGTGA. V lost 1 base, J lost 0 bases, and 18 bases lay in between. The CDR3 is made up of 19 amino acids. CDR3 nucleotides: TGTGCCAGCAGCTTAATTCGCCATCGGGGGACAACGAACACCGGGGAGCTGTTTTTT. Amino acids: CASSLIRHRGTTNTGELFF. The full variable domain, its missing parts supplied by reference TRBV7-3 and TRBJ2-2, is GAGVSQTPSNKVTEKGKYVELRCDPISGHTALYWYRQSLGQGPEFLIYFQGTGAADDSGLPNDRFFAVRPEGSVSTLKIQRTERGDSAVYLCASSLIRHRGTTNTGELFFGEGSRLTVL.

This sequence joins TRBV5-1 and TRBJ2-7; D unclear. This CDR3 comprises 13 residues. The V end was cut by 10 bases, the J end by 6 bases, with 20 bases between. Germline-derived CDR1 and CDR2 are SGHRS and YFSETQ. CDR3 coding DNA: TGCGCCTCAATTGCCTCCCCTGGTTCCGAGCAGTACTTC. Its protein product is CASIASPGSEQYF.

The V call is TRBV10-3, the J call TRBJ2-7, with 13 bases lining up with TRBD2. Unmatched junction bases numbered 8, after V lost 11 bases and J lost 1 base. Germline values: CDR1 ENHRY, CDR2 SYGVKD. The CDR3 contains 15 residues. The CDR3 spells CAVNRLAGGSYEQYF. CDR3 DNA sequence: TGTGCCGTCAACCGACTAGCGGGAGGATCCTACGAGCAGTACTTC.

The chain joins TRBV27 to TRBJ2-7, with D perhaps matching TRBD1 (5 bases). The CDR3 extends over 17 amino acids. Germline CDR1 reads MNHEY; CDR2 reads SMNVEV (reference sequence). The ends were cut back, 4 bases at V and 7 bases at J, with 26 bases in the middle. The CDR3 DNA is TGTGCCAGCAGTTCGTCTAAAGGGGCCAGGGTACCTACGGAGCAGTACTTC. Its protein product is CASSSSKGARVPTEQYF.

The CDR3 nucleotides read TGTGCCAGCAGCCAAGCCCTAGCGGGAGTTAACACCGGGGAGCTGTTTTTT. Amino acid sequence: CASSQALAGVNTGELFF. The chain carries TRBV14 and TRBJ2-2, with TRBD2 identical over 10 bases. Germline V gives CDR1 SGHDN, CDR2 FVKESK. There are 17 residues in the CDR3. With V trimmed by 1 base and J by 2 bases, 4 bases remained unmatched.

In regard to this clone: Different DNA sequences within this sample yield the same CDR3. The rearrangement joins TRBV5-1 to TRBJ1-3; D uncertain. The CDR3 runs 14 residues. The V gene's germline CDR1 is SGHRS and CDR2 YFSETQ. The V end was cut by 0 bases, the J end by 0 bases, with 4 bases between. Written as DNA, the CDR3 is TGCGCCAGCAGCTTGGGGACCTCTGGAAACACCATATATTTT. Its translation: CASSLGTSGNTIYF.

J is TRBJ2-7 and V is TRBV10-3; the match to TRBD2 covers 13 bases. After removal of 6 bases from V and 5 bases from J, the junction contained 4 bases not matched to a gene. Germline V gene data show CDR1 as ENHRY and CDR2 as SYGVKD. CDR3 length: 14 residues. DNA for the CDR3: TGTGCCATCAGAGGACTAGCGGGAGCCCACGAGCAGTACTTC. As protein: CAIRGLAGAHEQYF.

J is TRBJ2-7 and V is TRBV15; 9 nucleotides line up with TRBD2. The germline V gene encodes CDR1 LNHNV and CDR2 YYDKDF (reference sequence). The CDR3 loop spans 18 amino acids. V was clipped by 0 bases and J by 5 bases; unmatched bases: 14. The CDR3 is CATSRDRGGSGRFHEQYF. Here the CDR3 DNA reads TGTGCCACCAGCAGAGATCGCGGAGGTAGCGGGAGATTCCACGAGCAGTACTTC.

J is TRBJ2-1 and V is TRBV19, with D tentatively TRBD2 (6 bases). Trimming left V 5 bases short and J 1 base short, with 9 bases between. The CDR3 has 14 amino acids. Germline V gives CDR1 LNHDA, CDR2 SQIVND (reference sequence). The CDR3 loop reads CASSPGTSYNEQFF. CDR3 coding DNA: TGTGCCAGTAGTCCGGGGACTTCCTACAATGAGCAGTTCTTC. The full variable domain, rest sourced from reference TRBV19 and TRBJ2-1, is DGGITQSPKYLFRKEGQNVTLSCEQNLNHDAMYWYRQDPGQGLRLIYYSQIVNDFQKGDIAEGYSVSREKKESFPLTVTSAQKNPTAFYLCASSPGTSYNEQFFGPGTRLTVL.

V and J are TRBV30 and TRBJ2-7, with 7 bases aligning to TRBD1. Germline V lookup: CDR1 GTSNPN, CDR2 SVGIG (reference sequence). The CDR3 is 12 residues long. The V and J ends lost 7 bases and 0 bases, in that order; junction bases with no gene match: 3. The CDR3 region has the DNA TGTGCCTCAAGACAGGGCTCCTACGAGCAGTACTTC. Its protein product is CASRQGSYEQYF. Based on the CDR3 plus reference TRBV30 and TRBJ2-7, the full variable domain is SQTIHQWPATLVQPVGSPLSLECTVEGTSNPNLYWYRQAAGRGLQLLFYSVGIGQISSEVPQNLSASRPQDRQFILSSKKLLLSDSGFYLCASRQGSYEQYFGPGTRLTVT.

The V call is TRBV6-5, the J call TRBJ2-7, with TRBD1 matching 9 bases. Trimming removed 10 bases from V and 1 base from J; junction bases left unmatched: 8. The CDR3 runs 14 residues. Germline CDR1 reads MNHEY; CDR2 reads SVGAGI. In DNA form, the CDR3 reads TGTGCCACCTCCCCGGACAGGGGATCCTACGAGCAGTACTTC. It is translated as CATSPDRGSYEQYF.

This sequence joins TRBV9 and TRBJ2-7; 7 bases align to TRBD2. The V and J ends lost 4 bases and 3 bases, in that order; junction bases with no gene match: 10. The CDR3 covers 15 residues. Per germline, CDR1 SGDLS and CDR2 YYNGEE. CDR3 sequence reads: CASSTQSGAFYEQYF. As DNA, the CDR3 is TGTGCCAGCAGCACCCAAAGCGGGGCTTTCTACGAGCAGTACTTC.

Worth noting for this clone: The same CDR3 is also encoded by other DNA sequences in this sample. The chain combines TRBV6-6 with TRBJ2-7, with 8 bases matching TRBD1. The CDR3 runs to 15 residues. The V and J ends lost 0 bases and 0 bases, in that order; junction bases with no gene match: 1. CDR1 is MNHNY and CDR2 is SVGAGI in the germline V gene (reference sequence). The chain's CDR3 is CASSYSGQVSYEQYF. The CDR3 DNA is TGTGCCAGCAGTTACTCGGGACAGGTCTCCTACGAGCAGTACTTC.

This clone has a single count. The genes are TRBV10-2 and TRBJ2-1; 11 nucleotides line up with TRBD2. The CDR3 runs 14 residues. The germline V gene has CDR1 WSHSY and CDR2 SAAADI. Trimming cost V 4 bases and J 7 bases; bases outside gene matches: 3. CDR3 in DNA: TGCGCCAGCAGTGTGGCTAGCGGGAGGAATGAGCAGTTCTTC. As protein: CASSVASGRNEQFF.

The chain has TRBV11-3 and TRBJ2-1; 9 bases match TRBD2. After removal of 0 bases from V and 7 bases from J, the junction contained 4 bases not matched to a gene. This CDR3 is 15 amino acids long. Germline V CDR1 and CDR2: SGHNT, YENEEA. The CDR3 coding sequence is TGTGCCAGCAGCTTAGAGTGGACTAGCGAAAATGAGCAGTTCTTC. Amino acids: CASSLEWTSENEQFF.

This clone came up once. The V gene is TRBV29-1, the J gene TRBJ2-6; D gene unclear. V shed 5 bases and J shed 0 bases, with 5 bases lying between them. Per the germline V gene, CDR1 is SQVTM and CDR2 is ANQGSEA. CDR3 length: 13 amino acids. CDR3 nucleotides: TGCAGCGTTTCCGGCTCTGGGGCCAACGTCCTGACTTTC. It translates to CSVSGSGANVLTF.

The chain joins TRBV28 to TRBJ2-5, with D perhaps TRBD1 (6 bases). Germline V gene sequence: CDR1 MDHEN, CDR2 SYDVKM. V lost 2 bases to trimming and J lost 9 bases, with 22 bases between them. This CDR3 has 16 amino acids. CDR3 protein: CASSLRTAGLGKAQYF. The CDR3 DNA reads TGTGCCAGCAGTTTAAGGACAGCTGGACTGGGTAAGGCCCAGTACTTC.